Listed here are 21 T cell receptor beta chains from one sample, sequenced in a study of PD-1 blockade in classical Hodgkin lymphoma. TCRdb keeps only in-frame clones here, not all; method: immunoSEQ multiplex PCR. The table records about 25,000 clones, 65% to 80% of them present only once. Each patient experienced a relapse that followed autologous stem cell transplantation, and brentuximab vedotin exposure varied. The input for sequencing was peripheral blood mononuclear cells (PBMCs), taken before the second cycle of nivolumab. The receptors derive from a human donor with classical Hodgkin lymphoma.

The rearrangement uses TRBV9 and TRBJ1-1; tentatively, D is TRBD1 (6 bases). CDR3 length equals 14 residues. V lost 1 base and J lost 5, with 12 bases in between. Germline V gene data show CDR1 as SGDLS and CDR2 as YYNGEE. This CDR3 is CASSVRGAGTEAFF. In nucleotides, the CDR3 is TGTGCCAGCAGCGTAAGGGGGGCTGGGACTGAAGCTTTCTTT.

The CDR3 region is CASSLFTDTQYF. The CDR3 region has the DNA TGTGCCAGCAGCTTGTTCACAGATACGCAGTATTTT. The rearrangement links TRBV5-6 to TRBJ2-3; unclear D gene. This CDR3 comprises 12 residues. Between the trimmed V and J ends, which lost 1 base and 2 bases, there was a span of 2 bases. Germline CDR1 SGHDT, CDR2 YYEEEE.

Remarks on this clone: The sample carries other DNA sequences with the same CDR3. The rearrangement joins TRBV9 to TRBJ2-1; TRBD1 is a possible D gene (5 bases). Trimming took off 0 bases at V and 3 bases at J, with 7 bases between the two ends. Looked up from germline, CDR1 is SGDLS and CDR2 is YYNGEE. The CDR3 runs 14 residues. The DNA for the CDR3 is TGTGCCAGCAGCGTAGAGGGGCTCTACAATGAGCAGTTCTTC. Its translation is CASSVEGLYNEQFF.

The chain links TRBV11-2 to TRBJ2-1, with 8 bases that match TRBD2. The germline V gene has CDR1 SGHAT and CDR2 FQNNGV. The CDR3 spans 16 residues. J lost 7 bases, V lost 3 bases, and 11 bases had no gene match. CDR3: CASSFGLASGLNEQFF. CDR3 nucleotide sequence: TGTGCCAGCAGCTTTGGTTTGGCTAGCGGGTTAAATGAGCAGTTCTTC. The full variable domain, its missing parts supplied by reference TRBV11-2 and TRBJ2-1, is EAGVAQSPRYKIIEKRQSVAFWCNPISGHATLYWYQQILGQGPKLLIQFQNNGVVDDSQLPKDRFSAERLKGVDSTLKIQPAKLEDSAVYLCASSFGLASGLNEQFFGPGTRLTVL.

This clone was detected once. The chain joins TRBV5-8 to TRBJ2-5; TRBD1 matches at 11 bases. The CDR3 runs to 15 residues. V lost 4 bases, J lost 3 bases, and 5 bases stayed unmatched. Germline values: CDR1 SGHTS, CDR2 YDEGEE. CDR3 DNA: TGTGCCAGCAGCGGCCCGGGACAGGGGGAAGAGACCCAGTACTTC. Residues: CASSGPGQGEETQYF.

This clone was seen more than once but under ten times. This chain uses TRBV7-9 with TRBJ2-1; TRBD2 aligns across 12 bases. This CDR3 contains 16 residues. After removal of 5 bases from V and 4 bases from J, the junction contained 6 bases not matched to a gene. Germline lookup yields CDR1 SEHNR and CDR2 FQNEAQ (reference sequence). DNA for the CDR3: TGTGCCAGCAGCCCTCCGACTAGCGGGAGTTACAATGAGCAGTTCTTC. It specifies CASSPPTSGSYNEQFF.

V is TRBV19 and J is TRBJ2-1; a possible D gene is TRBD2 (5 bases). Germline loops: CDR1 LNHDA, CDR2 SQIVND (reference sequence). The CDR3 is made up of 13 amino acids. Trimming took off 6 bases at V and 2 bases at J, with 8 bases between the two ends. The DNA for the CDR3 is TGTGCCAGTAGCAGCGGCCCCTACAATGAGCAGTTCTTC. This gives the protein CASSSGPYNEQFF. Looking up the rest from reference TRBV19 and TRBJ2-1 gives the full variable domain: DGGITQSPKYLFRKEGQNVTLSCEQNLNHDAMYWYRQDPGQGLRLIYYSQIVNDFQKGDIAEGYSVSREKKESFPLTVTSAQKNPTAFYLCASSSGPYNEQFFGPGTRLTVL.

This rearrangement joins TRBV11-2 to TRBJ1-1, with 8 bases fitting TRBD1. The CDR3 covers 14 residues. The trim removed 3 bases at V and 5 bases at J, leaving 5 bases unmatched. Germline assignment: CDR1 SGHAT and CDR2 FQNNGV. CDR3 protein: CASSLTGVWTEAFF. The CDR3, as DNA: TGTGCCAGCAGCTTGACAGGGGTCTGGACTGAAGCTTTCTTT. Together with reference TRBV11-2 and TRBJ1-1, the CDR3 gives the full variable domain: EAGVAQSPRYKIIEKRQSVAFWCNPISGHATLYWYQQILGQGPKLLIQFQNNGVVDDSQLPKDRFSAERLKGVDSTLKIQPAKLEDSAVYLCASSLTGVWTEAFFGQGTRLTVV.

The chain carries TRBV27 and TRBJ2-1; 7 positions match TRBD1. Germline CDR1 is MNHEY and CDR2 is SMNVEV (reference sequence). This CDR3 spans 16 amino acids. V shed 6 bases, J shed 2 bases, and the junction held 10 bases outside the gene matches. DNA for the CDR3: TGTGCCAGCAGGAACCTCGACAGGGTGACCTACAATGAGCAGTTCTTC. This encodes CASRNLDRVTYNEQFF.

The gene calls are TRBV11-2 and TRBJ2-1; D is undetermined. Germline V gene data show CDR1 as SGHAT and CDR2 as FQNNGV. This CDR3 has 17 residues. Trimming removed 5 bases from V and 2 bases from J, with 19 bases in between. Here the CDR3 reads CASSPSDWTSTYNEQFF. CDR3 sequence (DNA): TGTGCCAGCAGCCCAAGCGACTGGACGTCGACCTACAATGAGCAGTTCTTC.

The gene calls are TRBV4-1 and TRBJ1-6; D gene uncertain. Trimming took off 1 base at V and 8 bases at J, with 6 bases between the two ends. Germline values: CDR1 MGHRA, CDR2 YSYEKL. CDR3 length: 13 amino acids. The CDR3 region is CASSQGSDSPLHF. In DNA form, the CDR3 reads TGCGCCAGCAGCCAAGGGTCGGATTCACCCCTCCACTTT.

This clone was recorded once. This chain joins TRBV9 and TRBJ1-1; D ambiguous. This CDR3 comprises 15 residues. V shed 0 bases and J shed 1 base, with 10 bases lying between them. The germline gives CDR1 SGDLS, CDR2 YYNGEE. The CDR3 loop is CASSVGGNPNTEAFF. CDR3 coding DNA: TGTGCCAGCAGCGTAGGAGGTAATCCGAACACTGAAGCTTTCTTT.

CDR3 sequence reads: CASSESTGAWAEAFF. The CDR3 DNA reads as TGCGCCAGCAGTGAGTCGACAGGGGCTTGGGCTGAAGCTTTCTTT. This chain links TRBV10-2 with TRBJ1-1, with 8 bases fitting TRBD1. CDR1 and CDR2 (germline): WSHSY, SAAADI. CDR3 length equals 15 residues. V trimming: 0 bases; J trimming: 6 bases; junction bases outside the gene matches: 6.

This rearrangement joins TRBV19 to TRBJ2-1; 8 nucleotides agree with TRBD1. The CDR3 sequence is 16 residues long. Looked up from germline, CDR1 is LNHDA and CDR2 is SQIVND (reference sequence). V was pared by 2 bases and J by 12 bases, with 15 bases of the junction left unmatched. The chain's CDR3 is CASSISPGGPGLTQFF. The CDR3 region has the DNA TGTGCCAGTAGTATATCCCCAGGGGGCCCGGGACTTACGCAGTTCTTC.

The chain links TRBV9 to TRBJ2-7; 10 bases are shared with TRBD1. The CDR3 contains 15 residues. The V gene end was trimmed by 4 bases and the J gene end by 5 bases; junction bases not matched to a gene: 9. The germline V gene has CDR1 SGDLS and CDR2 YYNGEE. CDR3 nucleotides: TGTGCCAGCAGCCCTCATGGGACAGGGGAGCACGAGCAGTACTTC. Translated: CASSPHGTGEHEQYF.

V gene TRBV13 combines with J gene TRBJ2-1; TRBD2 aligns across 10 bases. V shed 2 bases, J shed 5 bases, and the junction held 3 bases outside the gene matches. Germline assignment: CDR1 PRHDT and CDR2 FYEKMQ (reference sequence). The CDR3 is made up of 15 amino acids. CDR3 DNA sequence: TGTGCCAGCAGCTTATGGACTAGCGGAAACAATGAGCAGTTCTTC. It translates to CASSLWTSGNNEQFF. The complete variable domain, with remaining parts taken from reference TRBV13 and TRBJ2-1, reads AAGVIQSPRHLIKEKRETATLKCYPIPRHDTVYWYQQGPGQDPQFLISFYEKMQSDKGSIPDRFSAQQFSDYHSELNMSSLELGDSALYFCASSLWTSGNNEQFFGPGTRLTVL.

The chain has TRBV10-3 and TRBJ2-5, with 10 bases aligning to TRBD2. J gave up 4 bases and V 8 bases, and 10 bases lay outside the gene matches. CDR1 is ENHRY, CDR2 SYGVKD, per germline. The CDR3 totals 15 residues. The CDR3 DNA reads TGTGCCATCCGGGCTAGCGGGAGTAGGGGAGAGACCCAGTACTTC. It is translated as CAIRASGSRGETQYF.

This chain links TRBV12-5 with TRBJ2-7, with D tentatively TRBD1 or TRBD2 (9 bases each). Germline V lookup: CDR1 LGHNT, CDR2 FRNRAP. Between the trimmed V and J ends, which lost 6 bases and 1 base, there was a span of 34 bases. The CDR3 has 21 residues. CDR3 sequence: CASGTYSGQGSGSWLSYEQYF. The CDR3, as DNA: TGTGCTAGTGGCACCTACTCGGGACAGGGTAGCGGGAGCTGGTTGTCCTACGAGCAGTACTTC. The full variable domain, with the rest looked up from reference TRBV12-5 and TRBJ2-7, is DARVTQTPRHKVTEMGQEVTMRCQPILGHNTVFWYRQTMMQGLELLAYFRNRAPLDDSGMPKDRFSAEMPDATLATLKIQPSEPRDSAVYFCASGTYSGQGSGSWLSYEQYFGPGTRLTVT.

The chain combines TRBV7-9 with TRBJ2-2; D may be TRBD2 (6 bases). Germline-derived CDR1 and CDR2 are SEHNR and FQNEAQ (reference sequence). This CDR3 spans 16 amino acids. With 1 base removed from V and 6 bases from J, the gap between germline ends came to 15 bases. In DNA form, the CDR3 reads TGTGCCAGCAGCTTAGAGGCCGGGGAGGTATCCGGGGAGCTGTTTTTT. It translates to CASSLEAGEVSGELFF. Together with reference TRBV7-9 and TRBJ2-2, the CDR3 gives the full variable domain: DTGVSQNPRHKITKRGQNVTFRCDPISEHNRLYWYRQTLGQGPEFLTYFQNEAQLEKSRLLSDRFSAERPKGSFSTLEIQRTEQGDSAMYLCASSLEAGEVSGELFFGEGSRLTVL.

V gene TRBV27 combines with J gene TRBJ2-1; 12 bases are shared with TRBD2. V was clipped by 5 bases and J by 0 bases; unmatched bases: 17. In germline, CDR1 is MNHEY, CDR2 SMNVEV (reference sequence). CDR3 size: 21 residues. The CDR3 protein is CASSPNPTRLAGGNSYNEQFF. The CDR3 coding sequence is TGTGCCAGCAGTCCAAACCCCACCCGGCTAGCGGGAGGGAACTCCTACAATGAGCAGTTCTTC.

This chain uses TRBV7-2 with TRBJ2-5; D gene uncertain. CDR1 and CDR2 (germline): SGHTA, FQGNSA. This CDR3 spans 14 amino acids. V was shortened by 2 bases and J by 0 bases, with 7 bases between the two germline ends. CDR3 residues: CASSLMGYQETQYF. Written as DNA, the CDR3 is TGTGCCAGCAGCTTAATGGGGTACCAAGAGACCCAGTACTTC.